This record covers a single T cell receptor beta chain. V gave up 3 bases and J gave up 0 bases; unmatched junction bases: 0. Germline-derived CDR1 and CDR2 are SEHNR and FQNEAQ (reference sequence). CDR3 length: 15 amino acids. This specimen belongs to a study of OX40 agonist ivuxolimab in advanced cancers. Turning to the study itself: Patients enrolled in dose escalation were diagnosed with hepatocellular carcinoma, melanoma, renal cell or head and neck cancer.

Assay used: immunoSEQ multiplex PCR; TCRdb lists only in-frame clones, some missing. Of some 66,000 clones detected, around nine tenths appear once; the ten largest clones hold over 0.25%. The chain is built from TRBV7-9 and TRBJ2-2; 8 positions agree with TRBD2. The sequence came from an adult with an advanced solid tumor such as melanoma, head and neck, liver or kidney cancer. Sequencing was performed on CD4+ or CD8+ T cells sorted from blood, taken in a trial of the OX40 agonist ivuxolimab. CDR3 nucleotides: TGTGCCAGCAGCTTGCGGGGGGCGAACACCGGGGAGCTGTTTTTT. Its protein product is CASSLRGANTGELFF. Drawing the rest from reference TRBV7-9 and TRBJ2-2, the complete variable domain is DTGVSQNPRHKITKRGQNVTFRCDPISEHNRLYWYRQTLGQGPEFLTYFQNEAQLEKSRLLSDRFSAERPKGSFSTLEIQRTEQGDSAMYLCASSLRGANTGELFFGEGSRLTVL.